The 2 T cell receptor beta chains reported below all come from one sample, sequenced in a study of T cell responses to AZD1222 COVID-19 vaccine. Generated by immunoSEQ multiplex PCR, the TCRdb table keeps only in-frame clones and is missing some. The table includes fewer than 90,000 clones, about 90% detected once. The sequences come from peripheral blood, collected 28 days after the second AZD1222 dose. All receptors come from an adult who received the AZD1222 COVID-19 vaccine.

The chain is built from TRBV24-1 and TRBJ2-2; D perhaps matches TRBD2 (5 bases). This CDR3 comprises 18 residues. Germline V gives CDR1 KGHDR, CDR2 SFDVKD. Trimming took 0 bases from V and 4 from J, leaving 17 bases between them. The CDR3 region is CATSDLHTSTRGTGELFF. For the CDR3, the DNA is TGTGCCACCAGTGATTTGCATACGTCTACCCGGGGCACCGGGGAGCTGTTTTTT.

The chain joins TRBV6-6 to TRBJ2-5; D may be TRBD2 (6 bases). The CDR3 loop spans 11 amino acids. CDR1 is MNHNY, CDR2 SVGAGI, per germline (reference sequence). Trimming pared 10 bases from V and 2 bases from J, leaving 8 bases between. The CDR3 reads CATGLQETQYF. CDR3 DNA sequence: TGTGCCACGGGACTGCAAGAGACCCAGTACTTC.